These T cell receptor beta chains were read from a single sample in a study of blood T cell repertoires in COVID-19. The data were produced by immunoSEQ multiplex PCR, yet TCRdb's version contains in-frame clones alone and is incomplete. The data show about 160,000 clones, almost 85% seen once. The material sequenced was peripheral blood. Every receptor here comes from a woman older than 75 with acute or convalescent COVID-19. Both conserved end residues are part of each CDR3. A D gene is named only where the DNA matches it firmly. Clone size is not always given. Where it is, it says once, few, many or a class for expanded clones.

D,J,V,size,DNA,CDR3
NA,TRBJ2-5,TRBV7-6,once,TGTGCCAGCAGCCGGTTCGTGAGCCTGCAAGAGACCCAGTACTTC,CASSRFVSLQETQYF
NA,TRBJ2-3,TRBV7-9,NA,TGTGCCAGCAGCTTAGGGGGCCCAGATACGCAGTATTTT,CASSLGGPDTQYF
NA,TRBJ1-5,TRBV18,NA,TGTGCCAGCTCCCCGGACAGAAATCAGCCCCAGCATTTT,CASSPDRNQPQHF
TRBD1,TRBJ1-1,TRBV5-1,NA,TGCGCCAGCAGTGCGGACAGGCCATCGAACACTGAAGCTTTCTTT,CASSADRPSNTEAFF
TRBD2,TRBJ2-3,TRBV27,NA,TGTGCCAGCAAAACACTAGCGGGAGGGGGAGATACGCAGTATTTT,CASKTLAGGGDTQYF
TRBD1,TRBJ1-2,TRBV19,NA,TGTGCCAGTAGACCGGGACAGGGTCACTTATATGGCTACACCTTC,CASRPGQGHLYGYTF
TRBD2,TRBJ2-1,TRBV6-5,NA,TGTGCCAGCAGCGGCGGGAGTCCCTCCTACAATGAGCAGTTCTTC,CASSGGSPSYNEQFF
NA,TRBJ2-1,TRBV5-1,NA,TGCGCCAGCAGCTTGGCAGGGAATTCCCTCAATGAGCAGTTCTTC,CASSLAGNSLNEQFF
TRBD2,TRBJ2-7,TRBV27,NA,TGTGCCAGCAGTGGCATAGCGGGGGGGAGCTCCTACGAGCAGTACTTC,CASSGIAGGSSYEQYF
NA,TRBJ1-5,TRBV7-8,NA,TGTGCCAGCAGCCGGACAGTCACCAATCAGCCCCAGCATTTT,CASSRTVTNQPQHF
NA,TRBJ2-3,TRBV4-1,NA,TGCGCCAGCAGCCAAGATAGGGGCAGAACGCAGTATTTT,CASSQDRGRTQYF
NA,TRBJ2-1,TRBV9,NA,TGTGCCAGCAGCGCCTTCCTGAGGGCGGCGGACAATGAGCAGTTCTTC,CASSAFLRAADNEQFF
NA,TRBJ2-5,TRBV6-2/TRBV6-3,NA,TGTGCCAGCAGTTACTGGCGGGAAACTGAGACCCAGTACTTC,CASSYWRETETQYF
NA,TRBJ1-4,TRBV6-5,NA,TGTGCCAGCAGTTTCCAGGGGAGGGGGAAAAAACTGTTTTTT,CASSFQGRGKKLFF
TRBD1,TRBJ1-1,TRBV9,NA,TGTGCCAGCAGCGTTACAGGGGGGAACACTGAAGCTTTCTTT,CASSVTGGNTEAFF
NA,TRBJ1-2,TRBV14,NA,TGTGCCAGCAGCCCCGGTAGGGGCGCGCGAAGAGGCTACACCTTC,CASSPGRGARRGYTF
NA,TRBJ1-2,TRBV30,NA,TGTGCCTGGAGTGCGTCGAGCTGGGGCTACACCTTC,CAWSASSWGYTF
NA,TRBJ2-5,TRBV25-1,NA,TGTGCCAGCAGTGATCCCCGGACAGCGGAAGAGACCCAGTACTTC,CASSDPRTAEETQYF
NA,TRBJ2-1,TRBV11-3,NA,TGTGCCAGCAGCTCCCAACCATACGGAGGGACCTACAATGAGCAGTTCTTC,CASSSQPYGGTYNEQFF
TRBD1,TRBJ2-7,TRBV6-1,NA,TGTGCCAGCAGTGAGAGGGGGCGAGGGTACGAGCAGTACTTC,CASSERGRGYEQYF
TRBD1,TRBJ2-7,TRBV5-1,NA,TGCGCCAGCAGCATCAGGGGGCGCGACGAGCAGTACTTC,CASSIRGRDEQYF
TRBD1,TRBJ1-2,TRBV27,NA,TGTGCCAGCAGTAGACAGGGGGCAAACTATGGCTACACCTTC,CASSRQGANYGYTF
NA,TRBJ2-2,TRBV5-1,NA,TGCGCCACCAGCCGGGATTTAAGACCCGGGGAGCTGTTTTTT,CATSRDLRPGELFF
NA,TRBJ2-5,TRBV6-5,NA,TGTGCCAGCAGTTACTCTAGATATGAGCGGGAGACCCAGTACTTC,CASSYSRYERETQYF
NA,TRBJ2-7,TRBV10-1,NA,TGCGCCAGCAGAAACTCCGGGACCTACGAGCAGTACTTC,CASRNSGTYEQYF
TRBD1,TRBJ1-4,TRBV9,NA,TGTGCCCGGTCCGGGACAGGGAGGACTAATGAAAAACTGTTTTTT,CARSGTGRTNEKLFF
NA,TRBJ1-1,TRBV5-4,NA,TGTGCCAGCAGCTTATCGACAGCCAGGAACACTGAAGCTTTCTTT,CASSLSTARNTEAFF
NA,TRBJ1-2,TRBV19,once,TGTGCCAGTACAAGGGGGACCGACTATGGCTACACCTTC,CASTRGTDYGYTF
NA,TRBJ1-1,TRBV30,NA,TGTGCCTGGACAATAGTGAACACTGAAGCTTTCTTT,CAWTIVNTEAFF
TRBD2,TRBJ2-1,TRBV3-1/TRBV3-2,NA,TGTGCCAGCAGCCAAGATGGAAGGACTAGCGGCCTTCGCGCGGGCAATGAGCAGTTCTTC,CASSQDGRTSGLRAGNEQFF
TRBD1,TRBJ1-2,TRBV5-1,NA,TGCGCCAGCAGCTTGACCCCAGGGGGTAAGGAAGGCTACACCTTC,CASSLTPGGKEGYTF